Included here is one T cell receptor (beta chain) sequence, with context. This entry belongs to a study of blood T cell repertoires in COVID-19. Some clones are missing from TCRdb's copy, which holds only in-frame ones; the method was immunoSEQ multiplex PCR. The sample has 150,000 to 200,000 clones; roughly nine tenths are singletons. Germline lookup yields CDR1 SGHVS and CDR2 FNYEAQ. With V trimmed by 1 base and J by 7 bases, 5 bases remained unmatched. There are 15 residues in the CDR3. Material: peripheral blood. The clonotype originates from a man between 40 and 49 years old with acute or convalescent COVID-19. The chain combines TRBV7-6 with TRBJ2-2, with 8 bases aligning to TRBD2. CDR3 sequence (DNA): TGTGCCAGCAGCTTAGGCTCCGGGAGGGGCGGGGAGCTGTTTTTT. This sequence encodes CASSLGSGRGGELFF.